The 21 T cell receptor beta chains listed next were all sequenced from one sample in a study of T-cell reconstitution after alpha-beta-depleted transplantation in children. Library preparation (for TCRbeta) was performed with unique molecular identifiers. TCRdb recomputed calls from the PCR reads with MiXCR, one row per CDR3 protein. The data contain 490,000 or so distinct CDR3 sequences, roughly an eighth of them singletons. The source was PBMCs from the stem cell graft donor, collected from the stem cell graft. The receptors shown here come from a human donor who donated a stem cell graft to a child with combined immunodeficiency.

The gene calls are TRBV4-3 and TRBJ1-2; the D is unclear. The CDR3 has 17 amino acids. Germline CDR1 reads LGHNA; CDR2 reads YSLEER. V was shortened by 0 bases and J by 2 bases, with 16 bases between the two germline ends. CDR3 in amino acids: CASSQDLWGSRNYGYTF. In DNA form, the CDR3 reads TGCGCCAGCAGCCAAGATTTATGGGGATCAAGAAACTATGGCTACACCTTC.

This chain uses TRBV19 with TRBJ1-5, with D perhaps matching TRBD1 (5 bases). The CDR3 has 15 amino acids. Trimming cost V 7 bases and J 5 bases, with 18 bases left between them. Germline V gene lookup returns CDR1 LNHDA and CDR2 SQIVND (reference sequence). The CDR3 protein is CASKGRTASYQPQHF. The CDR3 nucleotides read TGTGCCAGTAAGGGGAGGACCGCAAGCTATCAGCCCCAGCATTTT.

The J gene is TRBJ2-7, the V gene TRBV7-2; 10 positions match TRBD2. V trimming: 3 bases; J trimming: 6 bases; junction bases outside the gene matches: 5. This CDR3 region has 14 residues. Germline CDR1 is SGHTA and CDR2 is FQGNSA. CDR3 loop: CASSFAGTSAEQYF. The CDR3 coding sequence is TGTGCCAGCAGCTTCGCCGGGACTAGCGCCGAGCAGTACTTC.

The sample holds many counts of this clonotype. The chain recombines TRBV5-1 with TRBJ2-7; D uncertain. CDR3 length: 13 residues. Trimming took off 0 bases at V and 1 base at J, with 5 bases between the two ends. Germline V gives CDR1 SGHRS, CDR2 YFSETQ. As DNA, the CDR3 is TGCGCCAGCAGCTTGGAGTTATCCTACGAGCAGTACTTC. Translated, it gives CASSLELSYEQYF.

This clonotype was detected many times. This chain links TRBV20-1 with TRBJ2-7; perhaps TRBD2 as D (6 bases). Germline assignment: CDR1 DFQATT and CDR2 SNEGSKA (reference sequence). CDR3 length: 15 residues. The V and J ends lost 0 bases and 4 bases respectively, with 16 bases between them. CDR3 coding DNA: TGCAGTGCTAGAGATCTCGACGGGAGTGGGTACGAGCAGTACTTC. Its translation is CSARDLDGSGYEQYF.

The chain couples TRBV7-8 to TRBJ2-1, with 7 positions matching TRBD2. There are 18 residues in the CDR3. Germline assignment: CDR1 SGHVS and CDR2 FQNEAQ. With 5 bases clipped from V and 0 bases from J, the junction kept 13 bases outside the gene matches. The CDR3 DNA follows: TGTGCCAGCAGCCTTACCCCCGGGAGGAGCAGCTCCTACAATGAGCAGTTCTTC. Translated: CASSLTPGRSSSYNEQFF. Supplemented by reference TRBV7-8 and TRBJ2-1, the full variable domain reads GAGVSQSPRYKVAKRGQDVALRCDPISGHVSLFWYQQALGQGPEFLTYFQNEAQLDKSGLPSDRFFAERPEGSVSTLKIQRTQQEDSAVYLCASSLTPGRSSSYNEQFFGPGTRLTVL.

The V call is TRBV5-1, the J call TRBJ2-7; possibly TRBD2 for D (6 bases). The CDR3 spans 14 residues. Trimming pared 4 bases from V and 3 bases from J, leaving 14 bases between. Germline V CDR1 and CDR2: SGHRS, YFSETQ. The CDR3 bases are TGCGCCAGCAGCCCCGGAGGGGCAGACTACGAGCAGTACTTC. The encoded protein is CASSPGGADYEQYF.

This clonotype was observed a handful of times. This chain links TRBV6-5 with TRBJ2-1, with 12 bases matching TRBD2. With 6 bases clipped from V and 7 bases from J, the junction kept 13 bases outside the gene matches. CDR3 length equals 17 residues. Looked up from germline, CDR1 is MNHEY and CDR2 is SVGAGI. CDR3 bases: TGTGCCAGCAGCCGACGACTAGCGGGAGAGCTTATAAATGAGCAGTTCTTC. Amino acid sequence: CASSRRLAGELINEQFF.

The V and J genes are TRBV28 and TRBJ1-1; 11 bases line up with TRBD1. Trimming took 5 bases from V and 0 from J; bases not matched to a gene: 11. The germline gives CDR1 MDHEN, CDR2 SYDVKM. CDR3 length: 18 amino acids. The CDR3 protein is CASSTFIGQGAMNTEAFF. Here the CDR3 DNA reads TGTGCCAGCAGTACTTTTATTGGACAGGGGGCCATGAACACTGAAGCTTTCTTT.

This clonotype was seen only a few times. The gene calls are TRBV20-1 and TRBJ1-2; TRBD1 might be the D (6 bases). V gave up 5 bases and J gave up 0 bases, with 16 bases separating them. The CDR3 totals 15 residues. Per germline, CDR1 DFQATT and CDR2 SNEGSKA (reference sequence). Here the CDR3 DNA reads TGCAGTGCTTCAGCTTTCGGACAGTCTAACTATGGCTACACCTTC. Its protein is CSASAFGQSNYGYTF.

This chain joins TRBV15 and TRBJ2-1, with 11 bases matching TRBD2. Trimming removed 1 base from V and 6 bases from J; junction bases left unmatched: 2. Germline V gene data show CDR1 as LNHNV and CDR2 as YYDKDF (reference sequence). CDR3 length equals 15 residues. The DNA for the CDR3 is TGTGCCACCAGCAGAGGACTAGCGGGACCCAATGAGCAGTTCTTC. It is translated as CATSRGLAGPNEQFF. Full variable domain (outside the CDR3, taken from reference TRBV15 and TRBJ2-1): DAMVIQNPRYQVTQFGKPVTLSCSQTLNHNVMYWYQQKSSQAPKLLFHYYDKDFNNEADTPDNFQSRRPNTSFCFLDIRSPGLGDTAMYLCATSRGLAGPNEQFFGPGTRLTVL.

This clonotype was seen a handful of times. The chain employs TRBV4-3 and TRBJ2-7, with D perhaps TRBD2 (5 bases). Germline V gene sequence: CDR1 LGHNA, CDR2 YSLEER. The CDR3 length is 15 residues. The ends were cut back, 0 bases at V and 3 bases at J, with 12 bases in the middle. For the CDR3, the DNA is TGCGCCAGCAGCCAAGATTCCGCGGGTTTCTACGAGCAGTACTTC. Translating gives CASSQDSAGFYEQYF.

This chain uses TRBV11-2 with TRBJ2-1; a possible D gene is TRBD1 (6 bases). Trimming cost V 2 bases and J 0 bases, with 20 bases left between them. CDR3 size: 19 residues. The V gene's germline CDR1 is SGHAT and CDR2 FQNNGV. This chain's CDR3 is CASSLSIRPQGPSYNEQFF. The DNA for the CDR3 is TGTGCCAGCAGCTTATCAATTCGCCCGCAGGGGCCCTCCTACAATGAGCAGTTCTTC.

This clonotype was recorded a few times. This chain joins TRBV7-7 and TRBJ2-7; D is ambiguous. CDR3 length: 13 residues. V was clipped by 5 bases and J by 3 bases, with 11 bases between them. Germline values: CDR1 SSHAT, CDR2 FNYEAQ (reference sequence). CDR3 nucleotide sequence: TGTGCCAGCAGCGTGGACCACTACTACGAGCAGTACTTC. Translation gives CASSVDHYYEQYF. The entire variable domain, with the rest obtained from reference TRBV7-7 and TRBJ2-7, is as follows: GAGVSQSPRYKVTKRGQDVTLRCDPISSHATLYWYQQALGQGPEFLTYFNYEAQPDKSGLPSDRFSAERPEGSISTLTIQRTEQRDSAMYRCASSVDHYYEQYFGPGTRLTVT.

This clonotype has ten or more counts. The DNA of the CDR3 is TGTGCCAGCAGCGTAGGGGTAGGGGATTACGCGAACACCGGGGAGCTGTTTTTT. It codes for CASSVGVGDYANTGELFF. The rearrangement joins TRBV9 to TRBJ2-2; D is perhaps TRBD1 (5 bases). The V end was cut by 0 bases, the J end by 0 bases, with 15 bases between. This CDR3 has 18 amino acids. From germline, CDR1 is SGDLS and CDR2 YYNGEE.

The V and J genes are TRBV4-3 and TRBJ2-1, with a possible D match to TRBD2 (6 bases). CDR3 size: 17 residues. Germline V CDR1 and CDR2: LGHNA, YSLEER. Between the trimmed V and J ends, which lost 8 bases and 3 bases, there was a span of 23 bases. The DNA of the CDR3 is TGCGCCAGCCTTCAAAGATATGGGCGGGGTGACTACAATGAGCAGTTCTTC. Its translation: CASLQRYGRGDYNEQFF.

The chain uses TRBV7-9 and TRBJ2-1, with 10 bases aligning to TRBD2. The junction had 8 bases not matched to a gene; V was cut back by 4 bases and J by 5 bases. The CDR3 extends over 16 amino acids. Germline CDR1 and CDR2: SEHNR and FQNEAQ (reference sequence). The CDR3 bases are TGTGCCAGCAGCTCCTCACTAGCGGGGCTGAACAATGAGCAGTTCTTC. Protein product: CASSSSLAGLNNEQFF.

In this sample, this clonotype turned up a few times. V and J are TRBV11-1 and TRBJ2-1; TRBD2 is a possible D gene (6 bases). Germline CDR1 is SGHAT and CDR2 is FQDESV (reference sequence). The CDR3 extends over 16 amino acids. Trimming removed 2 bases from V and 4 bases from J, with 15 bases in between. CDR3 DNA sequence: TGTGCCAGCAGCTTACATCCGGGCGGAGGGTACAATGAGCAGTTCTTC. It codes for CASSLHPGGGYNEQFF.

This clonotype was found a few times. In DNA form, the CDR3 reads TGTGCCAGCAGCTTAGATGGACTAGCGGGGGGAGTTTACGAGCAGTACTTC. Protein: CASSLDGLAGGVYEQYF. The J gene is TRBJ2-7, the V gene TRBV11-2; 14 nucleotides line up with TRBD2. The CDR3 has 17 amino acids. V was clipped by 0 bases and J by 4 bases; unmatched bases: 5. CDR1 is SGHAT, CDR2 FQNNGV, per germline.

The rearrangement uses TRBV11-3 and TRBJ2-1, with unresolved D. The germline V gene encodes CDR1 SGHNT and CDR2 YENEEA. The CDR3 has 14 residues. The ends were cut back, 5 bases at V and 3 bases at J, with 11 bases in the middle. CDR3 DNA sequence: TGTGCCAGCAGCCGAGGAGCTAACTACAATGAGCAGTTCTTC. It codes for CASSRGANYNEQFF.

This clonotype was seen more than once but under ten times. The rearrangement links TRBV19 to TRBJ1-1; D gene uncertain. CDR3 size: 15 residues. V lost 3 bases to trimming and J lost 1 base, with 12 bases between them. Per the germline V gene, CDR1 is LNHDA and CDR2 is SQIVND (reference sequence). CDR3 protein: CASSIEVSTNTEAFF. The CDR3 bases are TGTGCCAGTAGTATTGAGGTCAGCACGAACACTGAAGCTTTCTTT.